This T cell receptor beta chain stems from a study of PD-L1 blockade in urothelial cancer. Repertoires were generated with immunoSEQ multiplex PCR, while TCRdb's copy carries only in-frame clones and drops some. The sample lists about 130,000 clones; 86% were seen once. This CDR3 comprises 13 residues. J was trimmed by 4 bases and V by 3 bases; bases with no gene match: 3. Germline CDR1 and CDR2: KGHSH and LQKENI. The time point is: peripheral blood 6 weeks after treatment start. The sequence was obtained from a man over 45 with urothelial cancer. V is TRBV18 and J is TRBJ2-7; 7 nucleotides agree with TRBD1. This material consisted of PBMCs, taken around atezolizumab (anti-PD-L1) treatment. CDR3 nucleotide sequence: TGTGCCAGCTCACCTGGGACAGAGTACGAGCAGTACTTC. Its protein is CASSPGTEYEQYF.